Each of the 29 T cell receptor beta chains below was sequenced from the same sample in a study of OX40 agonist ivuxolimab in advanced cancers. Method: immunoSEQ multiplex PCR; TCRdb's copy keeps in-frame clones and lacks some. The profile shows approximately 91,000 clones, around 90% of them singletons. Sample: CD4+ or CD8+ T cells sorted from blood, taken in a trial of the OX40 agonist ivuxolimab. These receptors were taken from an adult with an advanced solid tumor such as melanoma, head and neck, liver or kidney cancer.

The CDR3 nucleotides are TGTGCCAGCAGAGAGGGGGGCCGGGGCTACACCTTC. Protein sequence: CASREGGRGYTF. The J gene is TRBJ1-2, the V gene TRBV7-9; possible D gene TRBD1, 6 bases. The CDR3 covers 12 residues. Germline values: CDR1 SEHNR, CDR2 FQNEAQ (reference sequence). The V gene lost 6 bases and the J gene lost 8 bases, with 13 bases spanning the gap.

The genes are TRBV9 and TRBJ1-5; TRBD1 aligns across 11 bases. Germline CDR1 reads SGDLS; CDR2 reads YYNGEE. The CDR3 is 15 residues long. The J segment lost 5 bases and the V segment lost 0 bases, leaving 1 base of the junction unmatched. CDR3 loop: CASSVGTGGDQPQHF. CDR3 sequence (DNA): TGTGCCAGCAGCGTAGGGACAGGGGGCGATCAGCCCCAGCATTTT.

The CDR3 DNA follows: TGTGCCAGCAGGATGCAGGGAGGGATACGCACTGAAGCTTTCTTT. Its protein is CASRMQGGIRTEAFF. J is TRBJ1-1 and V is TRBV6-5; a possible D gene is TRBD1 (5 bases). The CDR3 has 15 residues. Trimming took off 6 bases at V and 4 bases at J, with 18 bases between the two ends. The germline CDR1 and CDR2 sequences are MNHEY and SVGAGI.

This chain links TRBV7-9 with TRBJ2-5, with 8 positions matching TRBD1. V shed 5 bases and J 1 base; nucleotides not matched to a gene: 6. Germline V lookup: CDR1 SEHNR, CDR2 FQNEAQ (reference sequence). CDR3 length: 15 residues. The CDR3 reads CASSHWGQVQETQYF. CDR3 sequence (DNA): TGTGCCAGCAGCCACTGGGGACAGGTCCAAGAGACCCAGTACTTC.

This chain connects TRBV19 to TRBJ2-7; 7 nucleotides agree with TRBD1. V trimming: 9 bases; J trimming: 6 bases; junction bases outside the gene matches: 14. CDR3 length equals 14 residues. Germline loops: CDR1 LNHDA, CDR2 SQIVND (reference sequence). The CDR3 DNA reads TGTGCCAGCCGGCCGGGACAGAGCACTCTCGAGCAGTACTTC. This gives the protein CASRPGQSTLEQYF.

V usage is TRBV2 and J usage is TRBJ1-5; 7 bases align to TRBD1. CDR3 length: 14 amino acids. V lost 5 bases, J lost 3 bases, and 4 bases stayed unmatched. From germline, CDR1 is SNHLY and CDR2 FYNNEI. The CDR3 reads CASSTTGYNQPQHF. For the CDR3, the DNA is TGTGCCAGCAGTACGACAGGGTACAATCAGCCCCAGCATTTT.

The J gene is TRBJ2-7, the V gene TRBV7-2; the D gene could be TRBD1 or TRBD2 (5 bases each). CDR3 length equals 16 residues. Germline V gene data show CDR1 as SGHTA and CDR2 as FQGNSA. The germline V and J ends were trimmed by 0 bases and 5 bases, with 17 bases remaining between them. The CDR3, as DNA: TGTGCCAGCAGCTTAGCTCGGGGCGGCAGGGTACACGAGCAGTACTTC. Translating it yields CASSLARGGRVHEQYF.

The J gene is TRBJ1-5, the V gene TRBV5-6, with TRBD1 matching over 8 bases. This CDR3 region has 16 residues. Unmatched junction bases numbered 5, after V lost 3 bases and J lost 0 bases. Per germline, CDR1 SGHDT and CDR2 YYEEEE. CDR3 amino acids: CASSYLRGPSNQPQHF. CDR3 nucleotide sequence: TGTGCCAGCAGCTACCTCAGGGGGCCTAGCAATCAGCCCCAGCATTTT.

The chain carries TRBV2 and TRBJ1-3, with D perhaps TRBD1 (5 bases). V lost 3 bases to trimming and J lost 8 bases, with 14 bases between them. The length of the CDR3 is 14 residues. Germline V gene data show CDR1 as SNHLY and CDR2 as FYNNEI. CDR3 nucleotide sequence: TGTGCCAGCAGTGAGCGGGGCTTCATAGACACCATATATTTT. Protein product: CASSERGFIDTIYF.

The table lists this clone with a count of one. V usage is TRBV30 and J usage is TRBJ2-2; tentatively, D is TRBD1 (6 bases). Germline CDR1 is GTSNPN and CDR2 is SVGIG (reference sequence). The CDR3 loop spans 13 amino acids. The germline V and J ends were trimmed by 4 bases and 0 bases, with 6 bases remaining between them. The CDR3 sequence: CAWTGANTGELFF. In nucleotides, the CDR3 is TGTGCCTGGACAGGGGCGAACACCGGGGAGCTGTTTTTT.

The rearrangement links TRBV5-1 to TRBJ2-3; D not certain. Germline V lookup: CDR1 SGHRS, CDR2 YFSETQ. Trimming shortened V by 0 bases and J by 1 base, and 9 bases separated the two germline ends. The CDR3 loop spans 15 amino acids. The CDR3 nucleotides are TGCGCCAGCAGCTTGGCCGCTGGGGGCACAGATACGCAGTATTTT. Residues: CASSLAAGGTDTQYF.

The chain links TRBV4-3 to TRBJ2-3; TRBD1 might be the D (5 bases). The CDR3 consists of 14 residues. The germline V and J ends were trimmed by 0 bases and 6 bases, with 10 bases remaining between them. The germline V gene encodes CDR1 LGHNA and CDR2 YSLEER. The chain's CDR3 is CASSQEGPPDTQYF. The CDR3 DNA reads as TGCGCCAGCAGCCAAGAGGGGCCCCCCGATACGCAGTATTTT.

V is TRBV7-2 and J is TRBJ1-2; D is uncertain. This CDR3 is 12 amino acids long. Between the trimmed V and J ends, which lost 10 bases and 5 bases, there was a span of 14 bases. The germline V gene has CDR1 SGHTA and CDR2 FQGNSA. In nucleotides, the CDR3 is TGTGCCACCCCAAGGACGGATTATGGCTACACCTTC. It encodes CATPRTDYGYTF. The variable domain in full, completed from reference TRBV7-2 and TRBJ1-2, reads GAGVSQSPSNKVTEKGKDVELRCDPISGHTALYWYRQSLGQGLEFLIYFQGNSAPDKSGLPSDRFSAERTGGSVSTLTIQRTQQEDSAVYLCATPRTDYGYTFGSGTRLTVV.

The V call is TRBV7-2, the J call TRBJ2-6; the D is unclear. The germline V gene encodes CDR1 SGHTA and CDR2 FQGNSA. V was cut by 3 bases and J by 2 bases, with 11 bases left in between. CDR3 length equals 16 residues. CDR3 sequence reads: CASSFLSRPGANVLTF. The CDR3 DNA is TGTGCCAGCAGCTTCCTCTCCCGGCCTGGGGCCAACGTCCTGACTTTC.

The CDR3 loop is CASSLGGVSNTGELFF. The CDR3 DNA is TGCGCCAGCAGCTTAGGCGGGGTGTCGAACACCGGGGAGCTGTTTTTT. The V and J genes are TRBV5-1 and TRBJ2-2; a weak D match, TRBD2 (6 bases). Germline lookup yields CDR1 SGHRS and CDR2 YFSETQ. Trimming took off 2 bases at V and 0 bases at J, with 11 bases between the two ends. The CDR3 length is 16 residues. Full variable domain (rest looked up from reference TRBV5-1 and TRBJ2-2): KAGVTQTPRYLIKTRGQQVTLSCSPISGHRSVSWYQQTPGQGLQFLFEYFSETQRNKGNFPGRFSGRQFSNSRSEMNVSTLELGDSALYLCASSLGGVSNTGELFFGEGSRLTVL.

This clone appeared a single time. The chain is built from TRBV11-2 and TRBJ2-1; 7 bases line up with TRBD1. The J segment lost 5 bases and the V segment lost 8 bases, leaving 9 bases of the junction unmatched. The germline V gene encodes CDR1 SGHAT and CDR2 FQNNGV. The CDR3 has 14 residues. Here the CDR3 reads CASARGLGDNEQFF. CDR3 in DNA: TGTGCCAGCGCAAGGGGGCTAGGGGACAATGAGCAGTTCTTC.

The chain recombines TRBV6-5 with TRBJ2-7; D might be TRBD1 or TRBD2, each matching 5 bases. The CDR3 totals 15 residues. The germline gives CDR1 MNHEY, CDR2 SVGAGI. The V and J ends lost 2 bases and 2 bases respectively, with 13 bases between them. The CDR3 reads CASSYLQGPPYEQYF. The CDR3 nucleotides are TGTGCCAGCAGTTACCTTCAGGGACCCCCCTACGAGCAGTACTTC.

V and J are TRBV29-1 and TRBJ2-7, with TRBD2 matching 10 bases. J lost 0 bases, V lost 6 bases, and 11 bases had no gene match. The CDR3 contains 16 residues. CDR1 is SQVTM, CDR2 ANQGSEA, per germline. DNA of the CDR3: TGCAGCGTGGGACAGACTGTAGCGGGGGGCTCCTACGAGCAGTACTTC. The encoded protein is CSVGQTVAGGSYEQYF.

This clone was recorded once. The J gene is TRBJ2-1, the V gene TRBV6-5; the D gene is possibly TRBD1 (6 bases). The CDR3 is 15 amino acids. Germline V lookup: CDR1 MNHEY, CDR2 SVGAGI. With 6 bases removed from V and 6 bases from J, the gap between germline ends came to 18 bases. The CDR3: CASSSDRISGNEQFF. CDR3 DNA sequence: TGTGCCAGCAGCTCCGACAGGATATCAGGCAATGAGCAGTTCTTC.

The chain joins TRBV6-1 to TRBJ2-7; D is undetermined. Germline V lookup: CDR1 MNHNS, CDR2 SASEGT. With 7 bases removed from V and 6 bases from J, the gap between germline ends came to 19 bases. The CDR3 sequence is 14 residues long. CDR3 region: CASTVLRAEGEQYF. The CDR3 DNA reads TGTGCCAGCACCGTTCTAAGGGCGGAAGGCGAGCAGTACTTC.

The J gene is TRBJ2-2, the V gene TRBV6-5; a possible D gene is TRBD1 (6 bases). CDR3 length: 15 amino acids. CDR1 and CDR2 (germline): MNHEY, SVGAGI. The V end lost 6 bases, the J end lost 4 bases, and 15 bases lay between the germline ends. The DNA for the CDR3 is TGTGCCAGCAGGGGGGCCTCATTTTTCACCGGGGAGCTGTTTTTT. Encoded protein: CASRGASFFTGELFF.

V usage is TRBV6-5 and J usage is TRBJ1-2; 8 positions agree with TRBD1. The CDR3 contains 13 residues. CDR1 and CDR2 (germline): MNHEY, SVGAGI. Trimming removed 7 bases from V and 4 bases from J; junction bases left unmatched: 5. For the CDR3, the DNA is TGTGCCAGCAACCACCAGGGGGCCTATGGCTACACCTTC. This sequence encodes CASNHQGAYGYTF.

This chain uses TRBV4-2 with TRBJ1-3, with D unresolved. The V and J ends lost 2 bases and 5 bases respectively, with 19 bases between them. Germline assignment: CDR1 LGHNA and CDR2 YNFKEQ. The CDR3 runs 17 residues. This CDR3 is CASSQPPSGGLRNTIYF. Written as DNA, the CDR3 is TGTGCCAGCAGCCAACCCCCCTCAGGTGGCCTTAGAAACACCATATATTTT.

This chain joins TRBV19 and TRBJ1-1; D uncertain. CDR3 length: 11 amino acids. V lost 6 bases and J 6 bases, leaving 8 bases between the germline ends. Per the germline V gene, CDR1 is LNHDA and CDR2 is SQIVND (reference sequence). The CDR3 loop is CASSQDPEAFF. The CDR3 bases are TGTGCCAGTAGCCAGGACCCTGAAGCTTTCTTT. Drawing the rest from reference TRBV19 and TRBJ1-1, the complete variable domain is DGGITQSPKYLFRKEGQNVTLSCEQNLNHDAMYWYRQDPGQGLRLIYYSQIVNDFQKGDIAEGYSVSREKKESFPLTVTSAQKNPTAFYLCASSQDPEAFFGQGTRLTVV.

The chain links TRBV7-2 to TRBJ2-5; D possibly uses TRBD1 or TRBD2 (5 bases each). The CDR3 is made up of 12 amino acids. The germline CDR1 and CDR2 sequences are SGHTA and FQGNSA. The ends were cut back, 3 bases at V and 11 bases at J, with 13 bases in the middle. The CDR3 DNA follows: TGTGCCAGCAGCTTGGGGCGGGCCTCTCAGTACTTC. This gives the protein CASSLGRASQYF.

This sequence joins TRBV7-3 and TRBJ1-1; D perhaps matches TRBD1 (6 bases). Per germline, CDR1 SGHTA and CDR2 FQGTGA. V gave up 2 bases and J gave up 6 bases, with 16 bases separating them. There are 15 residues in the CDR3. CDR3 amino acids: CASSLGNRVKAEAFF. CDR3 DNA sequence: TGTGCCAGCAGCTTAGGGAACAGGGTCAAGGCTGAAGCTTTCTTT.

This chain connects TRBV18 to TRBJ1-1; D is unresolved. Looked up from germline, CDR1 is KGHSH and CDR2 is LQKENI. Trimming stripped 3 bases from V and 1 base from J, with 15 bases between. CDR3 size: 16 residues. The CDR3 region is CASSPPTVWKNTEAFF. As DNA, the CDR3 is TGTGCCAGCTCACCGCCAACCGTTTGGAAGAACACTGAAGCTTTCTTT.

The chain uses TRBV14 and TRBJ2-7; 12 bases line up with TRBD2. The CDR3 runs to 18 residues. Germline-derived CDR1 and CDR2 are SGHDN and FVKESK. V dropped 2 bases and J dropped 8; count of bases not matched to a gene: 16. This CDR3 reads CASSQSAVRLAGATKQYF. DNA for the CDR3: TGTGCCAGCAGCCAAAGTGCGGTGAGACTAGCGGGGGCTACGAAGCAGTACTTC.

J is TRBJ2-7 and V is TRBV7-2; 9 bases are a match to TRBD2. V trimming: 1 base; J trimming: 0 bases; junction bases outside the gene matches: 1. This CDR3 is built from 15 residues. The germline V gene encodes CDR1 SGHTA and CDR2 FQGNSA. The CDR3 is CASSLGLAASYEQYF. The CDR3 DNA reads as TGTGCCAGCAGCTTAGGACTAGCGGCCTCCTACGAGCAGTACTTC.